This paragraph covers one T cell receptor beta chain sequence. The antigen this receptor binds is unknown. No base quality information exists; no much larger clone differs at one position. The sample's time point label, in plain terms: baseline before first vaccination. Vaccinee samples were obtained from the UK trials COV001 and COV002, which included a single-blind randomized controlled phase 2/3 trial of AZD1222 (ChAdOx1 nCoV-19) in healthy adults. For TCRbeta chain sequencing, PBMC samples were collected from trial participants at day 0 and at day 28 after the second dose. The data derive from a study of T cell responses to AZD1222 COVID-19 vaccine (dated by TCRdb to the early 2020s). Turning to the overall study: AZD1222 recipients given second doses at about 4 weeks or at about 12 weeks were pooled, since spike-specific TCR depth and breadth were not found to differ between the two schedules. A total of around 240 trial participants underwent TCR sequencing, of whom 207 had received two doses of AZD1222 and 26 had received two doses of the MenACWY control vaccine. Trial participants were enrolled by age into subgroups of 18-55, 56-69 and 70-plus years, and around 150, 29 and 61 TCR-sequenced participants, respectively, were included in these subgroups. Results the study describes overall, beyond this receptor: Reportedly, close to half of the unique spike-specific TCRs recognized epitopes lying outside the regions that are mutated in the B.1.351 and B.1.1.7 variants. After two AZD1222 doses, spike-specific TCR breadth and depth were significantly higher than at day 0 and than in MenACWY recipients. The whole spike protein was spanned by vaccine-associated CD4 TCRs, and dominant responses were seen in regions 160-218 and 743-854. Because no samples from the day 14 peak response were available, repertoires could be characterized only after the peak T cell response. Conclusions about previously exposed vaccinees are limited, since just five to seven AZD1222 recipients were seropositive for SARS-CoV-2 at baseline. Participants were mostly white British and included more females than males, and it was suggested by the authors that clonal diversity may have been underestimated. The 56-69-year group was small, and its depth increase did not reach significance, likely because of low power.

The CDR3 holds 14 amino acids from the cysteine to the phenylalanine. Only the CDR3 portion is preserved as DNA: 42 bases, with reading frame beginning at the first base. The junction carries 14 bases between V and J, which are trimmed by 2 bases and 4 bases respectively. The germline V gene (reference sequence) sets CDR1 to GTSNPN and CDR2 to SVGIG. The CDR3 regions of human TCRbeta chains were analyzed by immunosequencing. From the authors' description of their analysis: Repertoire TCRs were matched against a reference library of SARS-CoV-2-specific TCRs generated with the MIRA antigen-specificity platform. Breadth was defined as the fraction of unique TCRs that were SARS-CoV-2-associated. Depth was defined as the fraction of total T cells that were SARS-CoV-2-associated. Using the MIRA data, each spike-specific TCR was assigned both to the spike region to which the TCR was reactive and to a CD4 or CD8 class. Log10-transformed breadth and depth values were compared by one-way ANOVA with Sidak's multiple comparisons tests. TCRdb obtained this table from immuneACCESS and retained in-frame rearrangements with V and J assigned. These tables miss some clones; where compared with another copy, unresolved V genes account for less than half of the shortfall, and the remainder is unexplained. That table is the source of V, J and clone size, and D and trimming were worked out from the DNA. The table for this sample lists over 150,000 clones; roughly nine tenths of them were counted only once. The ten largest clones add up to 2% to 3% of the sample.

Sequencing was performed on peripheral blood, taken on day 0 of AZD1222 vaccination. The TCR originated in an adult in good health. The rearrangement joined TRBV30 to TRBJ1-2; no D gene can be assigned with confidence. The bases read TGTGCCTGGAGTATCCAGCAGATAATCTATGGCTACACCTTC. The resulting protein is CAWSIQQIIYGYTF.